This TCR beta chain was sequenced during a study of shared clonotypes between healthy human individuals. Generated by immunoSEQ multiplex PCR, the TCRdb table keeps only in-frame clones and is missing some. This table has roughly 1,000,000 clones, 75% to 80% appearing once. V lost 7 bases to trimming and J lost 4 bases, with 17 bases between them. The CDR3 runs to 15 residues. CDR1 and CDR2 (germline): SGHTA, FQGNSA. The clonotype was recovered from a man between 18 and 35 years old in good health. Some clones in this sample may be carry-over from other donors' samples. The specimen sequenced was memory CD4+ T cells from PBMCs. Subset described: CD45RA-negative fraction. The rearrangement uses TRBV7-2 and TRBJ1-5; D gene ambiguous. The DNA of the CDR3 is TGTGCCAGCACCTCATCTCCGGGCGGGAATCAGCCCCAGCATTTT. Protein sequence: CASTSSPGGNQPQHF.